The entry below describes one T cell receptor (beta chain). Its antigen remains unidentified. These data are taken from a study of cytotoxic CD8 clonotypes in ibrutinib-treated CLL. At the level of the study: After treatment lasting a median roughly 13 months, range 6 to 36, response samples were collected. Samples averaged approximately 240,000 productive templates and about 94,000 productive rearrangements.

Generated by immunoSEQ multiplex PCR, the TCRdb table keeps only in-frame clones and is missing some. The profile shows roughly 250,000 clones, 70% of them singletons. Genomic DNA in a quantity of about 2.1 micrograms was derived from cryopreserved PBMCs for TCR beta libraries. The CDR3 is 15 amino acids. Germline assignment: CDR1 MNHNS and CDR2 SASEGT. V lost 6 bases to trimming and J lost 3 bases; unmatched junction nucleotides: 3. Study-wide results and limits: At progression, clonality fell back toward baseline after rising at ibrutinib response.

The source material was PBMCs, sampled after 24 months of ibrutinib treatment. This receptor was obtained from a human donor with chronic lymphocytic leukemia. The V gene is TRBV6-1, the J gene TRBJ1-6; 9 bases align to TRBD1. The CDR3 region has the DNA TGTGCCAGCAGGGGGACAGGGATCTATAATTCACCCCTCCACTTT. Its protein is CASRGTGIYNSPLHF.